These 3 T cell receptor beta chains share one sample of origin, sequenced in a study of CD8+ T cells in alopecia areata (dated by TCRdb to 2016 to 2019). Library preparation was by the immunoSEQ multiplex PCR assay. RNA was extracted from all samples and reverse transcribed into cDNA as template for TCR sequencing. TCRdb provides this immuneACCESS table in a form limited to in-frame rearrangements. Some clones are lacking; in checked studies, under half of them reflect an unresolved V gene, and why the rest are absent is not known. In all, the sample holds more than 95,000 clones, and 50% to 75% of those were seen once. 25% to 30% of the sample is held by the ten biggest clonotypes. What the time point label conveys for this sample: four to five weeks on oral tofacitinib. The treatment or condition label corresponds to: oral pan-JAK inhibitor, 5-10 mg twice daily. The source was CD8+ T cells sorted from blood, collected at week 4, from a patient treated with tofacitinib. These receptors originate from a human donor with alopecia areata.

This clone occurred once. The chain couples TRBV5-4 to TRBJ2-6; D unclear. Germline-derived CDR1 and CDR2 are SGHNT and YYREEE (reference sequence). The CDR3 has 16 amino acids. V was shortened by 4 bases and J by 0 bases, with 11 bases between the two germline ends. As DNA, the CDR3 is TGTGCCAGCAGCCAAGATGGATCCTCTGGGGCCAACGTCCTGACTTTC. Translating it yields CASSQDGSSGANVLTF.

This clone was seen only a few times. The J gene is TRBJ2-5, the V gene TRBV25-1; 12 nucleotides agree with TRBD1. CDR3 length: 17 residues. The germline V gene has CDR1 MGHDK and CDR2 SYGVNS. Trimming removed 3 bases from V and 5 bases from J; junction bases left unmatched: 10. The CDR3 sequence is CASSEVRGTGGAETQYF. The CDR3 DNA follows: TGTGCCAGCAGTGAGGTTAGGGGGACAGGGGGCGCGGAGACCCAGTACTTC.

V gene TRBV29-1 combines with J gene TRBJ1-2, with D uncertain. The length of the CDR3 is 13 residues. Germline-derived CDR1 and CDR2 are SQVTM and ANQGSEA. V dropped 3 bases and J dropped 2 bases, with 10 bases sitting between them. In DNA form, the CDR3 reads TGCAGCGTTGACCCTACAGCAAACTATGGCTACACCTTC. Translating gives CSVDPTANYGYTF.